This TCR beta chain appears in the sequencing data of a study of Ad26.COV2.S vaccination and SARS-CoV-2 variants. Background on the study: Doses of Ad26.COV2.S were injected into muscle once or twice, 56 days apart.

Clones were sequenced by immunoSEQ multiplex PCR, and TCRdb holds only the in-frame ones, with some missing. This sample has 200,000 to 250,000 clones, with 85% to 90% found just once. Treatment in this sample: about 20 received Ad26.COV2.S at low or high dose, single or two shots; about 5 received placebo; per-sample allocation not given. Day 63 after the first vaccine or placebo injection was the time point for sampling. This CDR3 contains 14 residues. Germline V lookup: CDR1 LNHDA, CDR2 SQIVND (reference sequence). Trimming pared 5 bases from V and 6 bases from J, leaving 15 bases between. The chain uses TRBV19 and TRBJ2-3; D possibly corresponds to TRBD2 (5 bases). The TCR originated in a person between 18 and 65 years old who received the Ad26.COV2.S COVID-19 vaccine or a placebo. The material sequenced was peripheral blood, taken in a trial of Ad26.COV2.S vaccine versus placebo. In nucleotides, the CDR3 is TGTGCCAGTAGTCTTGGACTTCTGACGGATACGCAGTATTTT. This encodes CASSLGLLTDTQYF.